Listed below are T cell receptor beta chains from one sample, sequenced in a study of T-cell reconstitution after alpha-beta-depleted transplantation in children. TCRdb itself ran the PCR reads through MiXCR, one entry per CDR3 protein. This table has about 250,000 distinct CDR3 sequences, under 30% appearing once. Sequencing was performed on PBMCs, mostly from graft donor cells, taken 360 days after TCRalphabeta/CD19-depleted stem cell transplant. All receptors derive from a female patient between 2 and 10 years old who had a stem cell transplant for congenital amegakaryocytic thrombocytopenia, so the T cells may come from the graft donor. Both conserved end residues are part of each CDR3. The order of the fields is V gene, CDR3 length, J gene, clone size, D gene, CDR3 protein, CDR3 DNA. D genes are given only for firm matches. Clone size is not always given. Where it is, it says once, few, many or a class for expanded clones.

TRBV7-9	17	TRBJ1-1	few	.	CASSPALTGSVNTEAFF	TGTGCCAGCAGCCCAGCTCTGACTGGGTCCGTGAACACTGAAGCTTTCTTT
TRBV5-1	18	TRBJ2-3	.	.	CASSRSARGGVNADTQYF	TGCGCCAGCAGCCGGTCCGCGAGGGGTGGGGTGAACGCAGATACGCAGTATTTT
TRBV20-1	14	TRBJ2-7	.	.	CSARGGLGDGEQYF	TGCAGTGCTAGAGGAGGGCTAGGGGACGGCGAGCAGTACTTC
TRBV27	15	TRBJ2-1	.	TRBD1	CASSRQGVEDNEQFF	TGTGCCAGCAGTAGACAGGGGGTTGAAGACAATGAGCAGTTCTTC
TRBV3-1	19	TRBJ2-3	.	TRBD2	CASSPPWLAGGLSTDTQYF	TGTGCCAGCAGCCCCCCTTGGTTAGCGGGGGGTCTAAGCACAGATACGCAGTATTTT
TRBV20-1	13	TRBJ2-5	many	.	CSAHGSGQETQYF	TGCAGTGCCCACGGGAGCGGACAAGAGACCCAGTACTTC
TRBV11-2	14	TRBJ1-1	.	.	CASSLDRRAPEAFF	TGTGCCAGCAGCTTAGATCGTAGGGCGCCTGAAGCTTTCTTT
TRBV3-1	14	TRBJ2-3	.	.	CASSQAGIADTQYF	TGTGCCAGCAGCCAAGCAGGGATTGCAGATACGCAGTATTTT
TRBV20-1	11	TRBJ2-7	many	TRBD1	CSAWGQPAQYF	TGCAGTGCTTGGGGACAGCCCGCTCAGTACTTC
TRBV15	17	TRBJ2-2	.	.	CATSRERSTWNTGELFF	TGTGCCACCAGCAGAGAAAGATCTACATGGAACACCGGGGAGCTGTTTTTT
TRBV7-9	12	TRBJ2-5	.	.	CARSLSGETQYF	TGTGCCAGAAGCTTGTCCGGTGAGACCCAGTACTTC
TRBV27	14	TRBJ2-1	.	TRBD1	CASSAWTGYNEQFF	TGTGCCAGCAGTGCCTGGACAGGGTACAATGAGCAGTTCTTC
TRBV5-1	13	TRBJ1-1	many	.	CASSLRTETEAFF	TGCGCCAGCAGCTTGCGGACAGAGACTGAAGCTTTCTTT
TRBV3-1	15	TRBJ2-7	.	TRBD2	CASSQDSSGSHEQYF	TGTGCCAGCAGCCAAGACTCTAGCGGGAGTCACGAGCAGTACTTC
TRBV9	9	TRBJ2-7	few	.	CASSVGEIF	TGTGCCAGCAGCGTAGGGGAGATCTTC
TRBV20-1	15	TRBJ2-5	.	TRBD2	CSARSGGLLQETQYF	TGCAGTGCCCGTAGCGGGGGCCTGCTCCAAGAGACCCAGTACTTC
TRBV28	14	TRBJ2-2	few	.	CASSYRLNTGELFF	TGTGCCAGCAGTTACAGATTGAACACCGGGGAGCTGTTTTTT
TRBV5-1	14	TRBJ2-7	few	.	CASSLDGYSYEQYF	TGCGCCAGCAGCTTGGATGGTTACTCCTACGAGCAGTACTTC
TRBV30	16	TRBJ2-1	.	TRBD2	CAWTRWRGVSYNEQFF	TGTGCCTGGACGCGTTGGCGGGGGGTTTCCTACAATGAGCAGTTCTTC
TRBV7-9	13	TRBJ2-1	.	.	CASSLFLGNEQFF	TGTGCCAGCAGCTTATTCCTGGGCAATGAGCAGTTCTTC
TRBV24-1	14	TRBJ2-5	.	TRBD2	CATSGLAGQETQYF	TGTGCCACCAGCGGACTAGCGGGGCAAGAGACCCAGTACTTC
TRBV3-1	14	TRBJ1-5	.	.	CASSQIGRNEPQHF	TGTGCCAGCAGCCAAATAGGGCGTAACGAGCCCCAGCATTTT
TRBV7-9	17	TRBJ1-3	.	.	CASSLKIVGVPGNTIYF	TGTGCCAGCAGCTTAAAAATCGTTGGGGTTCCAGGAAACACCATATATTTT
TRBV20-1	14	TRBJ1-4	few	.	CSARDWGANEKLFF	TGCAGTGCTAGAGATTGGGGGGCTAATGAAAAACTGTTTTTT
TRBV5-6	15	TRBJ2-3	many	.	CASSFRTVSTDTQYF	TGTGCCAGCAGCTTTCGGACGGTTAGCACAGATACGCAGTATTTT
TRBV12-3/TRBV12-4	13	TRBJ1-5	.	.	CASSFFTLQPQHF	TGTGCCAGCAGTTTTTTCACCCTTCAGCCCCAGCATTTT
TRBV4-2	13	TRBJ1-5	.	.	CASSQDQGQPQHF	TGTGCCAGCAGCCAGGACCAGGGCCAGCCCCAGCATTTT
TRBV12-3/TRBV12-4	12	TRBJ1-1	.	.	CASSFRVTEAFF	TGTGCCAGCAGTTTTCGCGTCACTGAAGCTTTCTTT
TRBV2	14	TRBJ2-5	.	.	CASSLGQLKETQYF	TGTGCCAGCAGCCTCGGACAGCTAAAAGAGACCCAGTACTTC
TRBV21-1	11	TRBJ2-4	many	.	CASSRTSIQYF	TGTGCCAGCAGCAGAACGTCCATTCAGTACTTC
TRBV4-2	14	TRBJ1-1	many	TRBD1	CASSQVGQGSKAFF	TGTGCCAGCAGCCAAGTTGGACAGGGCAGCAAAGCTTTCTTT
TRBV20-1	15	TRBJ2-5	.	TRBD1	CSATDRVDGQETQYF	TGCAGTGCTACTGACAGGGTGGATGGCCAAGAGACCCAGTACTTC
TRBV3-1	15	TRBJ2-7	.	TRBD2	CASSQDVLAAREQYF	TGTGCCAGCAGCCAAGATGTGCTAGCGGCTAGAGAGCAGTACTTC
TRBV10-3	13	TRBJ2-1	few	.	CAISDAGNNEQFF	TGTGCCATCAGTGATGCAGGGAACAATGAGCAGTTCTTC
TRBV20-1	18	TRBJ2-2	.	TRBD2	CSARVGSGGTSITGELFF	TGCAGTGCTAGAGTGGGCAGCGGGGGGACCTCGATAACCGGGGAGCTGTTTTTT
TRBV28	17	TRBJ2-5	few	.	CASSFSVVGNVEETQYF	TGTGCCAGCAGTTTCTCGGTAGTGGGCAACGTGGAAGAGACCCAGTACTTC
TRBV3-1	16	TRBJ1-1	few	.	CASSQLFWLSGSGAFF	TGTGCCAGCAGCCAACTTTTTTGGTTGTCGGGGAGTGGAGCTTTCTTT
TRBV9	15	TRBJ2-1	.	TRBD2	CASSAGTSGANEQFF	TGTGCCAGCAGCGCCGGGACTAGTGGGGCCAATGAGCAGTTCTTC
TRBV20-1	15	TRBJ2-2	.	TRBD1	CSARERQGAGGELFF	TGCAGTGCTAGAGAAAGACAGGGGGCCGGCGGGGAGCTGTTTTTT
TRBV24-1	17	TRBJ2-1	.	.	CATSDLTGAPERNEQFF	TGTGCCACCAGTGATTTGACCGGGGCACCAGAACGCAATGAGCAGTTCTTC
TRBV7-2	13	TRBJ2-7	few	.	CASSPYRFYEQYF	TGTGCCAGCAGCCCGTACAGGTTCTACGAGCAGTACTTC
TRBV4-1	14	TRBJ1-2	.	.	CASSPRWYGYGYTF	TGCGCCAGCAGCCCCCGGTGGTACGGCTATGGCTACACCTTC
TRBV29-1	15	TRBJ1-4	.	.	CSVEGLEWGPEKLFF	TGCAGCGTTGAAGGCCTAGAATGGGGGCCTGAAAAACTGTTTTTT
TRBV20-1	12	TRBJ1-2	few	.	CSAMTALYGYTF	TGCAGTGCCATGACAGCACTCTATGGCTACACCTTC
TRBV6-5	16	TRBJ2-1	.	.	CASSYSIRDSYNEQFF	TGTGCCAGCAGTTACTCGATTCGGGATTCTTACAATGAGCAGTTCTTC
TRBV7-2	16	TRBJ2-1	few	TRBD2	CASSLLGTSFHNEQFF	TGTGCCAGCAGCTTACTGGGGACTAGCTTCCACAATGAGCAGTTCTTC
TRBV7-8	14	TRBJ2-3	few	TRBD2	CASSASGSTDTQYF	TGTGCCAGCAGCGCTAGCGGCAGCACAGATACGCAGTATTTT
TRBV12-3/TRBV12-4	17	TRBJ2-3	.	TRBD2	CASSPHPGGAGRDTQYF	TGTGCCAGCAGTCCACACCCCGGGGGGGCCGGTAGAGATACGCAGTATTTT
TRBV19	12	TRBJ1-2	few	.	CATSTASYGYTF	TGTGCCACCTCGACAGCCTCCTATGGCTACACCTTC
TRBV6-5	14	TRBJ1-1	.	TRBD1	CASSYQGVNTEAFF	TGTGCCAGCAGTTACCAGGGGGTGAACACTGAAGCTTTCTTT
TRBV20-1	14	TRBJ1-5	.	TRBD1	CSAMAGGGNQPQHF	TGCAGTGCTATGGCAGGGGGGGGCAATCAGCCCCAGCATTTT
TRBV10-3	17	TRBJ1-5	few	.	CAISESLAGSGNQPQHF	TGTGCCATCAGTGAGTCGCTTGCTGGGAGTGGCAATCAGCCCCAGCATTTT
TRBV5-1	12	TRBJ2-7	.	.	CASSLIRNEQYF	TGCGCCAGCAGCTTGATCAGAAACGAGCAGTACTTC